This T cell receptor beta chain was found in a study of cytotoxic CD8 clonotypes in ibrutinib-treated CLL. Study findings and constraints: In comparison with age-matched healthy donors, baseline clonality was higher and tracked circulating CD8+ T-cell counts.

CDR1 SGHRS and CDR2 YFSETQ come from the germline V gene. V lost 5 bases to trimming and J lost 4 bases; unmatched junction nucleotides: 10. CDR3 length: 15 residues. This clone appeared a few times. Its antigen remains unknown. Method: immunoSEQ multiplex PCR; TCRdb's copy keeps in-frame clones and lacks some. This sample has around 310,000 clones, with almost 80% found just once. V usage is TRBV5-1 and J usage is TRBJ2-7, with TRBD1 matching 9 bases. The starting material was PBMCs, obtained before ibrutinib treatment. The clonotype originates from a human donor with chronic lymphocytic leukemia. The CDR3 DNA sequence: TGCGCCAGCAGATCCGGGACAGGGATTATTTACGAGCAGTACTTC. Translating it yields CASRSGTGIIYEQYF. The variable domain in full, completed from reference TRBV5-1 and TRBJ2-7, reads KAGVTQTPRYLIKTRGQQVTLSCSPISGHRSVSWYQQTPGQGLQFLFEYFSETQRNKGNFPGRFSGRQFSNSRSEMNVSTLELGDSALYLCASRSGTGIIYEQYFGPGTRLTVT.